These 8 T cell receptor beta chains share one sample of origin, sequenced in a study of T-cell reconstitution after alpha-beta-depleted transplantation in children. Construction of the TCRbeta library involved unique molecular identifiers. A single record per CDR3 protein comes from TCRdb applying MiXCR to the PCR reads. The sample holds around 700,000 distinct CDR3 sequences; around 13% are singletons and the top ten take 0.79%. The material was PBMCs, obtained before TCRalphabeta/CD19-depleted stem cell transplant. The receptors were sampled from a girl aged 2 to 9 with congenital amegakaryocytic thrombocytopenia, due to receive a stem cell transplant.

CDR3 protein: CASSWTGGDTGELFF. CDR3 coding DNA: TGCGCCAGCAGCTGGACAGGGGGCGACACCGGGGAGCTGTTTTTT. The genes are TRBV5-1 and TRBJ2-2, with 11 bases fitting TRBD1. Germline loops: CDR1 SGHRS, CDR2 YFSETQ. CDR3 length equals 15 residues. J lost 3 bases, V lost 3 bases, and 1 base had no gene match.

This clonotype was counted at least ten times. The chain employs TRBV7-8 and TRBJ2-7; D gene ambiguous. CDR1 is SGHVS and CDR2 is FQNEAQ in the germline V gene. V lost 4 bases to trimming and J lost 0 bases, with 10 bases between them. This CDR3 has 14 residues. As DNA, the CDR3 is TGTGCCAGCAGCTCATCCTCCAGCTCCTACGAGCAGTACTTC. Encoded protein: CASSSSSSSYEQYF. The full variable domain, in which reference TRBV7-8 and TRBJ2-7 provide the parts outside the CDR3, is GAGVSQSPRYKVAKRGQDVALRCDPISGHVSLFWYQQALGQGPEFLTYFQNEAQLDKSGLPSDRFFAERPEGSVSTLKIQRTQQEDSAVYLCASSSSSSSYEQYFGPGTRLTVT.

This clonotype was counted many times. CDR3 sequence: CASSLDPSASYEQYF. The CDR3 region has the DNA TGTGCCAGCAGCTTAGATCCTAGCGCCTCCTACGAGCAGTACTTC. The V call is TRBV7-9, the J call TRBJ2-7; D may be TRBD2 (6 bases). This CDR3 comprises 15 residues. Germline V gives CDR1 SEHNR, CDR2 FQNEAQ (reference sequence). Trimming cost V 1 base and J 0 bases, with 10 bases left between them.

This clonotype has ten or more counts. The chain has TRBV29-1 and TRBJ2-3, with 12 bases lining up with TRBD2. Germline V CDR1 and CDR2: SQVTM, ANQGSEA. CDR3 length: 13 amino acids. The ends lost 3 bases at V and 5 bases at J; junction bases unmatched: 0. In nucleotides, the CDR3 is TGCAGCGTTGAGGGACTAGCGGGAGATACGCAGTATTTT. Translated, it gives CSVEGLAGDTQYF.

This sequence joins TRBV14 and TRBJ1-5, with TRBD1 identical over 8 bases. J lost 3 bases, V lost 1 base, and 11 bases had no gene match. The CDR3 length is 18 residues. CDR1 and CDR2 (germline): SGHDN, FVKESK. The CDR3 loop reads CASSQVCIDRGSNQPQHF. Here the CDR3 DNA reads TGTGCCAGCAGCCAAGTTTGTATTGACAGGGGTTCCAATCAGCCCCAGCATTTT.

The chain uses TRBV4-2 and TRBJ2-5, with D perhaps TRBD1 or TRBD2 (5 bases each). Germline V gene lookup returns CDR1 LGHNA and CDR2 YNFKEQ. This CDR3 spans 16 amino acids. Trimming removed 0 bases at V and 6 bases at J, with 17 bases between. The CDR3 spells CASSQDEGPKGQTQYF. As DNA, the CDR3 is TGTGCCAGCAGCCAAGATGAGGGGCCAAAAGGGCAGACCCAGTACTTC.

This clonotype was seen repeatedly, ten times or more. The chain joins TRBV29-1 to TRBJ2-2; TRBD1 matches 10 bases. CDR1 and CDR2 (germline): SQVTM, ANQGSEA. The CDR3 is 14 amino acids. With V trimmed by 8 bases and J by 3 bases, 6 bases remained unmatched. The CDR3 loop reads CSTTTGGDTGELFF. For the CDR3, the DNA is TGCAGCACTACGACAGGGGGCGACACCGGGGAGCTGTTTTTT.

Of note for this clonotype: Just one base apart from a much larger clone, this may be a read error. The chain has TRBV4-1 and TRBJ1-5; no clear D. CDR1 MGHRA and CDR2 YSYEKL come from the germline V gene. CDR3 length equals 16 residues. Written as DNA, the CDR3 is TGCTCCAGCAGCCAAGTAGTCTGGCTAAGCAATCAGCCCCAGCATTTT. Translated: CSSSQVVWLSNQPQHF.